This T cell receptor beta chain was sequenced for a study of radiotherapy plus CTLA-4 blockade in lung cancer. Germline V gene data show CDR1 as ENHRY and CDR2 as SYGVKD. The CDR3 is made up of 17 amino acids. Unmatched junction bases numbered 11, after V lost 2 bases and J lost 2 bases. This clone has just a few counts. Its antigen is unidentified. Study-wide results and caveats: An expansion of tumor-derived TCR clones occurred in blood after radiotherapy plus ipilimumab.

Measured with immunoSEQ multiplex PCR; TCRdb has only the in-frame clones, and not every one. The sample yields 35,000 to 40,000 clones, around 77% seen once. The clonotype comes from a human donor with non-small cell lung cancer who had stable disease on radiotherapy plus ipilimumab. Sequenced here: peripheral blood, sampled from a patient treated with radiotherapy plus ipilimumab. The gene calls are TRBV10-3 and TRBJ1-2, with 7 bases that match TRBD1. The chain's CDR3 is CAISEHALGQRNYGYTF. Written as DNA, the CDR3 is TGTGCCATCAGTGAGCATGCCTTGGGACAGCGAAACTATGGCTACACCTTC.